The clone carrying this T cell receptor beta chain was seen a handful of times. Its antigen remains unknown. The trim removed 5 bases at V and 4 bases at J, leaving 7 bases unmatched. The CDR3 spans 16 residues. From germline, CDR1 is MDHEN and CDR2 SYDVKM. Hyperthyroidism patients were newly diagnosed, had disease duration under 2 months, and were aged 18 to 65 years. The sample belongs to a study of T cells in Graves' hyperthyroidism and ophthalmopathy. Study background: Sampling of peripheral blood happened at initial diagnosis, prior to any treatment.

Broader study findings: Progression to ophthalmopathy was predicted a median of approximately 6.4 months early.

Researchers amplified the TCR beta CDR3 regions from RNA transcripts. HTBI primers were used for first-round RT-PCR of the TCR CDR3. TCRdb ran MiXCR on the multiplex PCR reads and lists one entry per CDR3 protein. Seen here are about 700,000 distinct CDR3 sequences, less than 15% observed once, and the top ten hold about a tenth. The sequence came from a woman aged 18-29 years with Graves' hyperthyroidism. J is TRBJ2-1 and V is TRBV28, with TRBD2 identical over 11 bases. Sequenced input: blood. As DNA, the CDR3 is TGTGCCAGCAGTGAAATAGCGGGAGGGCCGTACAATGAGCAGTTCTTC. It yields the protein CASSEIAGGPYNEQFF. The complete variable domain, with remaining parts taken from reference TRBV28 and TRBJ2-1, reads DVKVTQSSRYLVKRTGEKVFLECVQDMDHENMFWYRQDPGLGLRLIYFSYDVKMKEKGDIPEGYSVSREKKERFSLILESASTNQTSMYLCASSEIAGGPYNEQFFGPGTRLTVL.